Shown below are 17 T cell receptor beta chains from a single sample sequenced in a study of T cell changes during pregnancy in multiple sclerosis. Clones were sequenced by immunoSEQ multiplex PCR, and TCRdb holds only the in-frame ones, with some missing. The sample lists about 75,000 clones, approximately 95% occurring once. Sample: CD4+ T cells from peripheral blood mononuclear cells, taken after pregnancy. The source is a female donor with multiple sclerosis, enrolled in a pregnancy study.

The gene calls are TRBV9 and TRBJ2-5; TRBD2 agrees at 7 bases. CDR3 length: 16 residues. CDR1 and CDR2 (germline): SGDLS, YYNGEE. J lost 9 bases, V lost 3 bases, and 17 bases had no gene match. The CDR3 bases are TGTGCCAGCAGCGAGTCCCCCCGAGTACCCAGCGGGGCCCAGTACTTC. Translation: CASSESPRVPSGAQYF.

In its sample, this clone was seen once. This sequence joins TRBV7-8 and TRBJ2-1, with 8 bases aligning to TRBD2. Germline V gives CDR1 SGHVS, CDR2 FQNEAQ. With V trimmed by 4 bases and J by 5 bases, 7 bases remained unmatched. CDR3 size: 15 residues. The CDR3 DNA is TGTGCCAGCAGCTCCTTTAGCGGGAAGGACAATGAGCAGTTCTTC. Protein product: CASSSFSGKDNEQFF.

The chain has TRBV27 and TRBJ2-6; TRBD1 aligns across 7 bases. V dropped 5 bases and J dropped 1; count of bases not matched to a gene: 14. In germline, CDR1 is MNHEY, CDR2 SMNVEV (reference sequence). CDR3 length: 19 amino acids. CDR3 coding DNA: TGTGCCAGCAGTCCATTCGACAGGGCCCGAATTTCTGGGGCCAACGTCCTGACTTTC. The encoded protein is CASSPFDRARISGANVLTF.

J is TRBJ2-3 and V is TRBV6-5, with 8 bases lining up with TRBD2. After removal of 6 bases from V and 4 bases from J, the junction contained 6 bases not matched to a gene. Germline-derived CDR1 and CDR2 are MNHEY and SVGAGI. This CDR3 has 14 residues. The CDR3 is CASSLREGADTQYF. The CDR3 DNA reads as TGTGCCAGCAGCCTCCGGGAGGGCGCAGATACGCAGTATTTT.

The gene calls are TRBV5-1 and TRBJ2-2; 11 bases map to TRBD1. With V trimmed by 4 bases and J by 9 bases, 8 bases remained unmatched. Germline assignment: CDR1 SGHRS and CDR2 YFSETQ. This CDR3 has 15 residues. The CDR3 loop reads CASSPGTGGPRELFF. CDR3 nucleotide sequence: TGCGCCAGCAGCCCCGGGACAGGGGGGCCGAGGGAGCTGTTTTTT.

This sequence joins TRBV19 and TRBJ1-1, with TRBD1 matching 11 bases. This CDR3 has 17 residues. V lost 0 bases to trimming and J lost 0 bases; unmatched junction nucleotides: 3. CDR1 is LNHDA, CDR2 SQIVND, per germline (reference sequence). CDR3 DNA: TGTGCCAGTAGTATAGAATTGGACAGGGGGCTGAACACTGAAGCTTTCTTT. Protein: CASSIELDRGLNTEAFF. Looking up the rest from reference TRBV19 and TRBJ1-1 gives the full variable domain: DGGITQSPKYLFRKEGQNVTLSCEQNLNHDAMYWYRQDPGQGLRLIYYSQIVNDFQKGDIAEGYSVSREKKESFPLTVTSAQKNPTAFYLCASSIELDRGLNTEAFFGQGTRLTVV.

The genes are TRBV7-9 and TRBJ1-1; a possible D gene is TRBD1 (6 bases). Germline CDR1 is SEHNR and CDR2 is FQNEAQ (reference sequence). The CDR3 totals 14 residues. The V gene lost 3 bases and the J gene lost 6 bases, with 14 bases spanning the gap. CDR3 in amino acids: CASSFPLRQAEAFF. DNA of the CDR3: TGTGCCAGCAGCTTCCCACTCCGACAGGCTGAAGCTTTCTTT.

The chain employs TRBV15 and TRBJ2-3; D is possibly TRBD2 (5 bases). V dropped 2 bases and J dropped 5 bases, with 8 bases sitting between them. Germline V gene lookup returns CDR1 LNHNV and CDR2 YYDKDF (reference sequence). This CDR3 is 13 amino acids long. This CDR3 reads CATSRFREDTQYF. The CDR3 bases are TGTGCCACCAGCAGATTTCGGGAAGATACGCAGTATTTT.

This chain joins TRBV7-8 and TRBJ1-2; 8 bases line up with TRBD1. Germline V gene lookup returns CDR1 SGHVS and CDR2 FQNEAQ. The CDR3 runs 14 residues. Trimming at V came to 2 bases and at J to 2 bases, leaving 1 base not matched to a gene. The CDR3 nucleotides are TGTGCCAGCAGCTTATCAGGGGGCAACTATGGCTACACCTTC. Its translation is CASSLSGGNYGYTF.

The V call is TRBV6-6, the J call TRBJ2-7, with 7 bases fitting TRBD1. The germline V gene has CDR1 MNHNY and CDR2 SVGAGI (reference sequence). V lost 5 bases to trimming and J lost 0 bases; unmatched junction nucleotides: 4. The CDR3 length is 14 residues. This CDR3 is CASSAGTASYEQYF. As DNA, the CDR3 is TGTGCCAGCAGTGCCGGGACAGCCTCCTACGAGCAGTACTTC.

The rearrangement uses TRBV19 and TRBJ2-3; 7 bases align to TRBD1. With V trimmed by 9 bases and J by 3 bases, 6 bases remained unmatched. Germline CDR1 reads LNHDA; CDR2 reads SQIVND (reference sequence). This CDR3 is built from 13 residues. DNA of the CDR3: TGTGCCAGCCAGAGACAGGGTACAGATACGCAGTATTTT. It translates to CASQRQGTDTQYF. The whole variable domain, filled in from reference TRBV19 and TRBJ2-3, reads DGGITQSPKYLFRKEGQNVTLSCEQNLNHDAMYWYRQDPGQGLRLIYYSQIVNDFQKGDIAEGYSVSREKKESFPLTVTSAQKNPTAFYLCASQRQGTDTQYFGPGTRLTVL.

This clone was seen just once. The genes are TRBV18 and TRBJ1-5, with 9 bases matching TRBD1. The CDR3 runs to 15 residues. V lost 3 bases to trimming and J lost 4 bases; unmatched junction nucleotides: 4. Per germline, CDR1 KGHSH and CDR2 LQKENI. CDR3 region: CASSPGTGFNQPQHF. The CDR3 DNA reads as TGTGCCAGCTCACCCGGGACAGGGTTTAATCAGCCCCAGCATTTT.

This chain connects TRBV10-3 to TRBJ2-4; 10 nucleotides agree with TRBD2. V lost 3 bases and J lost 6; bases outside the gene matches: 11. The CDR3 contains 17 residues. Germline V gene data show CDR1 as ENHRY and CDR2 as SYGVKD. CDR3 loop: CAISDPLAGASANIQYF. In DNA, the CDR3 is TGTGCCATCAGTGACCCGCTAGCGGGAGCTTCCGCAAACATTCAGTACTTC.

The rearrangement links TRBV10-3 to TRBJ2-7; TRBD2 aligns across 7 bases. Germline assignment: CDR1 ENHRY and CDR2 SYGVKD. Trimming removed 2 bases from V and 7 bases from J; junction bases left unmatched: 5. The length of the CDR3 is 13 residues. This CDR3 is CAISEGPAGEQYF. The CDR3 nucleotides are TGTGCCATCAGTGAGGGCCCAGCGGGAGAGCAGTACTTC.

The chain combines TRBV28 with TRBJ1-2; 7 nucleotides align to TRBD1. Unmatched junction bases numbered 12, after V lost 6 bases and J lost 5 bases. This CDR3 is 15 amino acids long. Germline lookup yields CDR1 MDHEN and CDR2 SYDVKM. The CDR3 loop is CASRPPLGGRYGYTF. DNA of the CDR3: TGTGCCAGCAGACCACCGTTAGGGGGCAGGTATGGCTACACCTTC.

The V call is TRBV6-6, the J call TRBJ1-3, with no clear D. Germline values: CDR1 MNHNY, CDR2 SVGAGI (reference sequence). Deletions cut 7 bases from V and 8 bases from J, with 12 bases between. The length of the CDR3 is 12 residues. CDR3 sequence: CASNLGGDTIYF. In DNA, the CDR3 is TGTGCCAGCAACCTAGGCGGAGACACCATATATTTT.

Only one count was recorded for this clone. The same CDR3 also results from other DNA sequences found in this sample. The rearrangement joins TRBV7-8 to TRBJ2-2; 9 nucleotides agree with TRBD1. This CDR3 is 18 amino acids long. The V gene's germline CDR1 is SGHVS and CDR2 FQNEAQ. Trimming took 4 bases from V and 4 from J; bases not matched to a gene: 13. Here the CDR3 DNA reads TGTGCCAGCAGCTCACCAGAACCGGGACAGGGTGCCACCGGGGAGCTGTTTTTT. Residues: CASSSPEPGQGATGELFF.